This is a list of T cell receptor beta chains from one sample in a study of cytomegalovirus exposure and HLA in healthy donors. Only in-frame clones appear in the TCRdb table, and some are missing; sequencing was by immunoSEQ multiplex PCR. The sample lists about 92,000 clones, 65% to 80% occurring once. Input material: PBMCs. Source of these receptors: a woman aged 18-29 years in good health and CMV-seropositive. Each CDR3 is given with its conserved first and last residue. Fields, in order: V gene, clone size, D gene, J gene, CDR3 DNA, CDR3 protein. D genes are given only for firm matches. Size tells how often a clone was seen (once, few, many) or the class of an expanded clone, and some rows leave it out.

TRBV5-8,NA,NA,TRBJ1-4,TGTGCCAGCAGCGTGGGGGTCCCCGGAGCTAATGAAAAACTGTTTTTT,CASSVGVPGANEKLFF
TRBV6-6,NA,TRBD1,TRBJ2-7,TGTGCCAGCAGTTACCCAACCGACAGGGGTTTGTACGAGCAGTACTTC,CASSYPTDRGLYEQYF
TRBV7-3,few,NA,TRBJ2-3,TGTGCCAGCAGCTTAATAGAGGCAGATACGCAGTATTTT,CASSLIEADTQYF
TRBV6-6,NA,TRBD1,TRBJ1-6,TGTGCCAGCAGCCGACAGGATCGGACAGGGGATTCACCCCTCCACTTT,CASSRQDRTGDSPLHF
TRBV21-1,NA,NA,TRBJ2-1,TGTGCCAGCAGCTCCCCTAGCCTGCTGTACAATGAGCAGTTCTTC,CASSSPSLLYNEQFF
TRBV7-2,NA,TRBD2,TRBJ2-2,TGTGCCAGCAGCCCCCTTTGGGGGGGCACCGGGGAGCTGTTTTTT,CASSPLWGGTGELFF
TRBV10-3,NA,TRBD2,TRBJ2-7,TGTGCCACACTCCCCGGCGGGGGAGTCTACGAGCAGTACTTC,CATLPGGGVYEQYF
TRBV15,NA,TRBD1,TRBJ1-1,TGTGCCACCAGCAGACTAACCGGGACAGGGGGAACTGAAGCTTTCTTT,CATSRLTGTGGTEAFF
TRBV27,few,NA,TRBJ2-5,TGTGCCAGCAGTTCTACTCCAAGGGGGACCCAGTACTTC,CASSSTPRGTQYF
TRBV9,NA,NA,TRBJ1-2,TGTGCCAGCAGCGCCTCCCTGGACATCTATGGCTACACCTTC,CASSASLDIYGYTF
TRBV28,NA,NA,TRBJ1-2,TGTGCCAGCAAACTCACCCCGGGGATCTATGGCTACACCTTC,CASKLTPGIYGYTF
TRBV5-6,few,TRBD1,TRBJ1-2,TGTGCCAGCAGCCCTGGACAGGGAAGTAAGCAAAATGGCTACACCTTC,CASSPGQGSKQNGYTF
TRBV28,NA,TRBD2,TRBJ2-1,TGTGCCAGCGGGGGACTAGCGGGTATCAATGAGCAGTTCTTC,CASGGLAGINEQFF
TRBV28,NA,TRBD1,TRBJ1-2,TGTGCCAGCAGGGATGCACAGGGGACTTATGGCTACACCTTC,CASRDAQGTYGYTF
TRBV7-2,NA,TRBD1,TRBJ1-3,TGTGCCAGCAGCCGGACAGGGAGCTCTGGAAACACCATATATTTT,CASSRTGSSGNTIYF
TRBV6-1,NA,NA,TRBJ2-7,TGTGCCAGCAGTGACCACAGCCTCGGCTCCTACGAGCAGTACTTC,CASSDHSLGSYEQYF
TRBV9,once,TRBD1,TRBJ1-3,TGTGCCAGCAGCGTAGCGACAGGGACTGGAAACACCATATATTTT,CASSVATGTGNTIYF
TRBV11-1,NA,NA,TRBJ1-1,TGTGCCAGCAGCTTAGTTTCGTTTACAGGGACGACTGAAGCTTTCTTT,CASSLVSFTGTTEAFF
TRBV6-6,NA,NA,TRBJ1-1,TGTGCCAGCAGTTACTCAAGCCCTGAAGCTTTCTTT,CASSYSSPEAFF
TRBV29-1,NA,NA,TRBJ1-1,TGCAGCGTGGTCCCGGGGGTCATGAACACTGAAGCTTTCTTT,CSVVPGVMNTEAFF
TRBV4-3,medium-sized,NA,TRBJ1-4,TGCGCCAGCAGCCAAGATTTATTGGACAGCACTAATGAAAAACTGTTTTTT,CASSQDLLDSTNEKLFF
TRBV4-1,few,TRBD1,TRBJ2-7,TGCGCCAGCAGCCCGGGACAGGGTACTATGAAGCAGTACTTC,CASSPGQGTMKQYF
TRBV7-9,NA,TRBD2,TRBJ2-1,TGTGCCAGCAGCTCCGTGAGCGGGAGGGGGGACAATGAGCAGTTCTTC,CASSSVSGRGDNEQFF
TRBV5-1,NA,NA,TRBJ2-7,TGCGCCAGCGGAGCTGGGCAGGGGGGCCCCTACGAGCAGTACTTC,CASGAGQGGPYEQYF
TRBV5-6,NA,NA,TRBJ1-6,TGTGCCAGCAGCCCACAGGGAGGGAATTCACCCCTCCACTTT,CASSPQGGNSPLHF
TRBV18,NA,NA,TRBJ2-3,TGTGCCAGCTCACAATCACAGGACACAGATACGCAGTATTTT,CASSQSQDTDTQYF
TRBV11-3,NA,NA,TRBJ2-1,TGTGCCAGCAGCTTAGGAGCCAGCGATGAGCAGTTCTTC,CASSLGASDEQFF
TRBV7-8,NA,NA,TRBJ1-1,TGTGCCAGCAGCTTTCGACGGGACACTGAAGCTTTCTTT,CASSFRRDTEAFF
TRBV5-4,once,NA,TRBJ2-5,TGTGCCAGCAGCCCCGACTGGGAAGAGACCCAGTACTTC,CASSPDWEETQYF
TRBV27,NA,NA,TRBJ1-1,TGTGCCAGCAGTTTCCGAGATCTCGCCATGAACACTGAAGCTTTCTTT,CASSFRDLAMNTEAFF
TRBV19,NA,TRBD2,TRBJ2-5,TGTGCCAGTCGAAGGACTAGCGGGCAAGAGACCCAGTACTTC,CASRRTSGQETQYF
TRBV5-8,once,NA,TRBJ1-2,TGTGCCAGCAGCATTATCGAGGCATACGGCTACACCTTC,CASSIIEAYGYTF
TRBV6-5,NA,NA,TRBJ1-1,TGTGCCAGCATCCTCGGAGGGGCTTTCTTT,CASILGGAFF
TRBV7-9,NA,TRBD1,TRBJ2-1,TGTGCCAGCAGCTCCGGACAGGGTAGCTACAATGAGCAGTTCTTC,CASSSGQGSYNEQFF
TRBV10-3,NA,TRBD1,TRBJ2-7,TGTGCCATCAGTGAGCCGGGACAGGACGAGCAGTACTTC,CAISEPGQDEQYF
TRBV5-1,once,TRBD1,TRBJ1-2,TGCGCCAGCAGCCTACAGACAGGGTTAAACTATGGCTACACCTTC,CASSLQTGLNYGYTF
TRBV5-1,NA,NA,TRBJ2-7,TGCGCCAGCAGCTTGGGCCCCCAGGAGCAGTACTTC,CASSLGPQEQYF
TRBV27,NA,NA,TRBJ1-2,TGTGCCAGCAGCGCGGGGGGAAAGGTTCGCTATGGCTACACCTTC,CASSAGGKVRYGYTF
TRBV23-1,NA,NA,TRBJ1-2,TGCGCCAGCCCTATGGTGGGCTACACCTTC,CASPMVGYTF
TRBV7-8,NA,TRBD1,TRBJ1-4,TGTGCCAGCAGCTTAGATCGGACAGGGGGCCCTAATGAAAAACTGTTTTTT,CASSLDRTGGPNEKLFF
TRBV9,NA,NA,TRBJ2-7,TGTGCCAGCAGCGCCACCCTGCGACAGTCCGAGCAGTACTTC,CASSATLRQSEQYF
TRBV27,few,NA,TRBJ1-5,TGTGCCAGCAGTCTGACTGCCAATCAGCCCCAGCATTTT,CASSLTANQPQHF
TRBV5-8,once,NA,TRBJ2-1,TGTGCCAGCAGCCCGTATCAGGGGAAGGTTGAGCAGTTCTTC,CASSPYQGKVEQFF
TRBV10-3,NA,TRBD2,TRBJ2-3,TGTGCCTGTAACAAGCGGGGGGGTAACACAGATACGCAGTATTTT,CACNKRGGNTDTQYF
TRBV7-2,NA,NA,TRBJ1-1,TGTGCCAGCAGCTTAGTGTCGGCAGGCACTGAAGCTTTCTTT,CASSLVSAGTEAFF